This TCR beta chain came from a study of shared clonotypes between healthy human individuals (dated by TCRdb to about 2020). For the study in its entirety: A few men and two women, aged 18 to 49 years, made up the cohort. For each donor, three plates each were used for CD4 naive and CD4 memory, two plates were used for CD8 naive, and one plate was used for CD8 memory. Per donor, leukapheresis produced somewhere between about 0.8 and 9 billion PBMCs. Blood TCR repertoires of roughly 5 healthy adults were deeply sequenced to estimate repertoire size and the extent of clonotype sharing between individuals. To increase sequencing depth and limit assay-specific biases, TCR repertoire library preparation and sequencing were carried out by different laboratories using diverse techniques. Summary of the overall study and its limitations: The genetic and exposure-history diversity represented was limited by the small number of donors. Only blood was sampled, and tissue TCR repertoires likely differ from those in blood. Naive subsets generally had larger estimated clonotype richness than memory subsets. Rarefaction of sorted-subset datasets indicated incomplete sequencing despite the large sequencing depth. Compared with non-shared clonotypes, clonotypes shared by all four sorted-subset donors had higher generation probabilities. Sharing across a few donors was observed for 4.5% to 6.5% of naive CD4, 3.5% of naive CD8, 2% to 2.5% of memory CD4, and about 0.4% of memory CD8 clonotypes. Pairwise subsampling indicated that sequencing depth was expected to affect the degree of clonotype sharing among donors.

Using the deep immunoSEQ assay, multiplex PCR amplified TCR CDR3 regions from genomic DNA. Genomic DNA extracted from each cell subset was distributed evenly over all wells of several immunoSEQ 96-well plates, and each plate served as one replicate. For sorted subsets, approximately 190 ng genomic DNA, equal to about 30,000 T cell genomes, was loaded into each replicate PCR. The purified libraries were quantified using a Qubit 3.0 fluorometer, sized with a Bioanalyzer 2100, and then quantified again using the KAPA Library Quantification kit. Every immunoSEQ 96-well plate was sequenced on a dedicated single-read 150-cycle Illumina NextSeq 550 flow cell. For the original study's pipeline: Because the immunoSEQ output held only junctional sequences and lacked quality scores, the filtering could not match the filtering applied to full-length reads. Sequences were annotated with PyIR, a Python wrapper for IgBLAST v1.9, using IMGT germline references to assign V/J genes and CDR3. Reads with weak V/J assignments (E-value above 1e-6), missing CDR3, stop codons, out-of-frame junctions, or ambiguous translated residues were removed. A V3J clonotype was defined by an identical inferred V gene, J gene, and CDR3 amino acid sequence. Percentage overlap between repertoires was calculated by dividing the number of shared unique clonotypes by the size of the smaller repertoire. Richness of each repertoire was evaluated using RTK rarefaction, the Chao1 estimator, and Recon v2.1 estimates of unobserved clonotypes. Generation probabilities for all TCRbeta clonotypes obtained by the gDNA method from a handful of donors were computed using OLGA. As stored in TCRdb, this immuneACCESS dataset retains in-frame rearrangements with V and J assigned. A fraction of the clones does not appear; measured against another copy, unresolved V genes explain less than half of the discrepancy, and the remainder lacks a known reason. V, J and clone size reflect that table, while D and trimming were determined from the DNA. In this sample the table shows under 2,000,000 clones, about 95% of which occur a single time. The top ten clonotypes cover less than 1.5% of the sample.

For the CD8 naive samples, CD45RO-negative cells were positively selected for CCR7, yielding a CD45RA+CCR7+ population from which TemRA cells were excluded. The donors were healthy, HIV-negative adults who had no recently reported acute infections or vaccinations. All donors were Caucasian adults living in Nashville, Tennessee, USA. Blood was obtained by leukapheresis, after which PBMCs were separated by Ficoll-Histopaque density gradient centrifugation and cryopreserved in liquid nitrogen vapor phase. Analytical flow cytometry was used to check the purity and quantity of every magnetically sorted T cell population. From each sorted fraction, genomic DNA was isolated and quantified by UV absorbance on a Nanodrop 2000c. Reading the germline V gene gives CDR1 SGHTS and CDR2 YDEGEE. There are 16 amino acids in the CDR3, from cysteine to phenylalanine inclusive. Just CDR3 DNA is preserved here, 48 bases in frame from base 1. The V end gives up 4 bases and the J end 4 bases, leaving 8 bases in the junction not matched to a gene.

As regards this clone: This receptor's antigen is unknown. Qualities for individual bases were not recorded, and no much larger clone is one base off.

The rearranged segments are TRBV5-8 and TRBJ2-7; 13 central bases correspond to TRBD2. The sequenced sample consisted of naive CD8+ T cells sorted from blood. Sample cell subset or site, as interpreted from the label and publication: CD45RA+CCR7+. The sequence was collected from a young man in good health. CDR3 reads: CASSLRTSGSVYEQYF. The DNA sequence is TGTGCCAGCAGCCTTCGGACTAGCGGGAGTGTATACGAGCAGTACTTC.